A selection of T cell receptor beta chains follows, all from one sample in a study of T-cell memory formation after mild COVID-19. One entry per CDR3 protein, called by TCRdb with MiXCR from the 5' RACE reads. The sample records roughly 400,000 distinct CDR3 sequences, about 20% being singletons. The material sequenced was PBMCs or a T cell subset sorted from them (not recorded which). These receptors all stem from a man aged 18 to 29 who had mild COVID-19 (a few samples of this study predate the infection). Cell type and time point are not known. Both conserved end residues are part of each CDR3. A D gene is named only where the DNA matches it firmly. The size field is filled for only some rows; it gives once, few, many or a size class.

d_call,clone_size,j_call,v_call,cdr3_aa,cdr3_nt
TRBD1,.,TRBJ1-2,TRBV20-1,CSARTPRGRGHGYTF,TGCAGTGCTAGAACCCCCAGGGGGCGAGGGCATGGCTACACCTTC
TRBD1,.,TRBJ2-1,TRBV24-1,CATSLGQGRNEQFF,TGTGCCACCAGTCTAGGACAGGGTAGGAATGAGCAGTTCTTC
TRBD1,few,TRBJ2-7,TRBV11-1,CASSPRTGTDEQYF,TGTGCCAGCAGCCCCCGGACAGGGACGGACGAGCAGTACTTC
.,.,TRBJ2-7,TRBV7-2,CASSLLRAGEEYF,TGTGCCAGCAGCCTGCTACGGGCAGGGGAGGAGTACTTC
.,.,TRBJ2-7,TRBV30,CAVTGASYEQYF,TGTGCCGTGACCGGGGCCTCCTACGAGCAGTACTTC
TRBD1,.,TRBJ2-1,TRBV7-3,CASSPQGDRGLDEQFF,TGTGCCAGCAGCCCTCAGGGGGACAGGGGGCTCGATGAGCAGTTCTTC
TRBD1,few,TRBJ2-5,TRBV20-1,CSANRRDRPVTQYF,TGCAGTGCTAACCGCCGGGACAGGCCCGTGACCCAGTACTTC
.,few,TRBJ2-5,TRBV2,CASNVPGLETQYF,TGTGCCAGCAATGTCCCGGGACTAGAGACCCAGTACTTC
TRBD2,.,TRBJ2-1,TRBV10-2,CASSDTSGGSNEQFF,TGCGCCAGCAGTGACACATCGGGGGGGAGTAATGAGCAGTTCTTC
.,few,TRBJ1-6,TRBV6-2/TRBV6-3,CASSYSSNGAVNSPLNF,TGTGCCAGCAGTTACTCGAGTAACGGGGCCGTGAATTCACCCCTCAACTTT
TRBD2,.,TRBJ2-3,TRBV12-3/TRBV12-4,CASRYGLVSDTQYF,TGTGCCAGCAGATATGGACTAGTCTCAGATACGCAGTATTTT
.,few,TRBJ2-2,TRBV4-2,CASSQPGDGDTGELFF,TGTGCCAGCAGCCAACCTGGGGACGGGGACACCGGGGAGCTGTTTTTT
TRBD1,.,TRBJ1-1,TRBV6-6,CASPPSRGQENTEAFF,TGTGCCAGCCCCCCGTCCAGGGGACAGGAGAACACTGAAGCTTTCTTT
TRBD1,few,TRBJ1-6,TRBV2,CASSGQGPNSPLHF,TGTGCCAGCAGCGGACAGGGGCCTAATTCACCCCTCCACTTT
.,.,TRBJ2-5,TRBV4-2,CASSQDGRTQYF,TGTGCCAGCAGCCAAGATGGGCGGACCCAGTACTTC
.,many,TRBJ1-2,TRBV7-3,CASSQRDTARDYTF,TGTGCCAGCAGCCAAAGGGACACCGCCAGAGACTACACCTTC
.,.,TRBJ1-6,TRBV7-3,CASSSRGASPLHF,TGTGCCAGCAGCTCCCGGGGCGCTTCACCCCTCCACTTT
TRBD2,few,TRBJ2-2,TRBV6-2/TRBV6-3,CASRSGGDTGELFF,TGTGCCAGTAGAAGCGGGGGAGACACCGGGGAGCTGTTTTTT
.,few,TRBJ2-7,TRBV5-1,CASSLVGVGYEQYF,TGCGCCAGCAGCTTGGTGGGGGTCGGCTACGAGCAGTACTTC
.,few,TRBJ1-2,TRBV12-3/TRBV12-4,CASSLNTANYGYTF,TGTGCCAGCAGTTTGAACACAGCTAACTATGGCTACACCTTC
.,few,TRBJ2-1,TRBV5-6,CASSLARQGRGQFF,TGTGCCAGCAGCTTGGCGCGGCAGGGTAGGGGGCAGTTCTTC
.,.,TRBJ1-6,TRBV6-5,CASSYRGPNSPLHF,TGTGCCAGCAGTTACAGAGGGCCTAATTCACCCCTCCACTTT
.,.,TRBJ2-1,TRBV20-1,CSARDGRGADEQFF,TGCAGTGCTAGAGATGGGAGGGGGGCGGATGAGCAGTTCTTC
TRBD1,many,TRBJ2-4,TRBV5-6,CASSFGTGKNIQYF,TGTGCCAGCAGCTTTGGGACAGGCAAAAACATTCAGTACTTC
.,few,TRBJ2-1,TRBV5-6,CASSLSPFLPNEQFF,TGTGCCAGCAGCTTATCCCCCTTCCTGCCCAATGAGCAGTTCTTC
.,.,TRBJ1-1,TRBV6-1,CASSDPGRGPIWDTEAFF,TGTGCCAGCAGTGACCCGGGACGGGGGCCCATCTGGGACACTGAAGCTTTCTTT
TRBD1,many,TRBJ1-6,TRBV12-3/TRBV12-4,CASSVTGESPLHF,TGTGCCAGCAGTGTAACAGGGGAATCACCCCTCCACTTT
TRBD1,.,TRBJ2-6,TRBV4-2,CASSQARGLSGANVLTF,TGTGCCAGCAGCCAGGCCAGGGGGCTCTCTGGGGCCAACGTCCTGACTTTC
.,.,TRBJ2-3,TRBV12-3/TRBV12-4,CASSYGMLGTDTQYF,TGTGCCAGCAGTTACGGGATGTTGGGCACAGATACGCAGTATTTT
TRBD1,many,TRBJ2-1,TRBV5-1,CASSLGQGSYNEQFF,TGTGCCAGCAGTCTGGGACAGGGTTCCTACAATGAGCAGTTCTTC
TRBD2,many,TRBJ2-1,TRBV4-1,CASSPFGGADNEQFF,TGCGCCAGCAGCCCATTCGGGGGGGCCGACAATGAGCAGTTCTTC
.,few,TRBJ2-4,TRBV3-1,CASSPRGAKNIQYF,TGTGCCAGCAGCCCCAGGGGCGCCAAAAACATTCAGTACTTC
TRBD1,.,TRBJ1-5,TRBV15,CATSKNRGQDQPQHF,TGTGCCACCAGCAAAAACAGGGGGCAGGATCAGCCCCAGCATTTT
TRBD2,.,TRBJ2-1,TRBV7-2,CASSRIAGGPRSEQFF,TGTGCCAGCAGCCGTATAGCGGGGGGGCCCAGGTCCGAGCAGTTCTTC
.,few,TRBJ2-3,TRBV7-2,CASSSTSSPQYF,TGTGCCAGCAGCTCGACTAGTTCGCCGCAGTATTTT
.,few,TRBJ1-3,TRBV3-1,CASRRTGDGNTIYF,TGTGCCAGCAGACGCACAGGTGATGGAAACACCATATATTTT
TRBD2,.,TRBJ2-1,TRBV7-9,CASSHGGILDNEQFF,TGTGCCAGCAGCCACGGGGGGATATTGGACAATGAGCAGTTCTTC
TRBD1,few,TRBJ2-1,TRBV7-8,CDSSFFPETGAYNEQFF,TGTGACAGCAGCTTCTTCCCGGAGACAGGGGCCTACAATGAGCAGTTCTTC
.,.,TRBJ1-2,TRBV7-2,CASSEDRGSYGYTF,TGTGCCAGCAGCGAGGACCGAGGATCCTATGGCTACACCTTC
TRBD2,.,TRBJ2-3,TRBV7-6,CASSYSGGFTDTQYF,TGTGCCAGCAGCTATAGCGGGGGCTTCACAGATACGCAGTATTTT
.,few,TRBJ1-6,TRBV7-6,CASSLGTSSYNSPLHF,TGTGCCAGCAGCTTAGGCACATCCTCCTATAATTCACCCCTCCACTTT
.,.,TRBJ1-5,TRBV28,CASSLLGEGPQHF,TGTGCCAGCAGTTTATTAGGGGAAGGGCCCCAGCATTTT
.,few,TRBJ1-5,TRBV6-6,CASSHTGRGFNQPQHF,TGTGCCAGCAGTCATACAGGGAGAGGATTCAATCAGCCCCAGCATTTT
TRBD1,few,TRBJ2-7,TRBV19,CATSPAGGNEQYF,TGTGCCACTTCCCCGGCAGGGGGCAACGAGCAGTACTTC
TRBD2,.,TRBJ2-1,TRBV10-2,CASSGAGGPSEQFF,TGCGCCAGCAGTGGGGCGGGGGGGCCGTCTGAGCAGTTCTTC
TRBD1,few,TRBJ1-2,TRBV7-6,CASSLVAGGNGYTF,TGTGCCAGCAGCTTAGTGGCAGGGGGCAATGGCTACACCTTC
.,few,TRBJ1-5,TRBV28,CASSLGRLSNQPQHF,TGTGCCAGCAGTTTAGGGCGACTTAGCAATCAGCCCCAGCATTTT
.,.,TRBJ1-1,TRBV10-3,CATSQPRGNTEAFF,TGTGCCACCTCCCAGCCCAGGGGGAACACTGAAGCTTTCTTT
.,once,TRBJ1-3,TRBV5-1,CASSPAGGTVSGNTIYF,TGCGCCAGCAGCCCCGCGGGAGGAACCGTCTCTGGAAACACCATATATTTT
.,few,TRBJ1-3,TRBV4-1,CASTPSPGSGNTIYF,TGCGCCAGCACCCCAAGCCCAGGGAGCGGAAACACCATATATTTT
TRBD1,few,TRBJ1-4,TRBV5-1,CASSYDRGSEKLFF,TGCGCCAGCAGCTACGACAGGGGCTCTGAAAAACTGTTTTTT
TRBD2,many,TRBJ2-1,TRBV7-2,CASSHSWEGEQFF,TGTGCCAGCAGCCACTCGTGGGAGGGGGAGCAGTTCTTC
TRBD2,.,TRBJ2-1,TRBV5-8,CASSLGLAGGLEQFF,TGTGCCAGCAGCTTAGGTCTAGCGGGGGGGCTTGAGCAGTTCTTC